This T cell receptor beta chain is from a study of molecular identifiers for immune sequencing clone quantification. The study's findings and limits: Highly expanded clones may be undercounted when identical TCR molecules share barcodes.

Germline trimming cut 6 bases from V and 5 bases from J; bases unmatched to any gene: 6. CDR1 MNHEY and CDR2 SVGEGT come from the germline V gene. The CDR3 has 14 residues. Methods described previously, with TCR primers listed, were used for bulk TCR libraries. Each CDR3 protein gets one entry after TCRdb re-called the PCR reads with MiXCR. This table holds about 500,000 distinct CDR3 sequences, 20% to 25% found once. Using 10%, 30% or 50% RNA, naive CD8 libraries were derived from about 20,000 to 1,000,000 sorted cells. For naive CD8 T cells, sorting used the CD8+CD4-CCR7+CD45RA+ phenotype. This clonotype was seen ten or more times. Its antigen is not known.

The chain combines TRBV6-2 or TRBV6-3 with TRBJ2-1; 8 positions agree with TRBD1. This receptor was taken from a human donor in good health. Some libraries in this study had Jurkat cell RNA spiked in. Sequences were obtained from naive CD8+ T cells from blood, with Jurkat cell RNA spiked in. The subset is: FACS-sorted CD8+CD4-CCR7+CD45RA+ naive T cells. The CDR3 bases are TGTGCCAGCAGCCCAGGGGGCCCTCACAATGAGCAGTTCTTC. Its translation: CASSPGGPHNEQFF.